Presented here are 27 T cell receptor beta chains from one specimen sequenced in a study of CD8+CD57+ T cells in acquired aplastic anemia (dated by TCRdb to between 2017 and 2018). For sequencing, an Illumina HiSeq 2000 was employed. Profiling of TCR beta VDJ combinations and CDR3 sequences used genomic DNA as the template. TCRdb trimmed the raw reads at Q25, called clones with MiXCR and kept productive beta chains. Each entry merges the rows of one CDR3 protein and shows their most common DNA and genes. This sample gives fewer than 250,000 distinct CDR3 sequences in total; approximately 52% of them show up just once. The ten largest account for approximately 16% of the sample. The sequenced material came from sorted CD4+, CD8+, or CD8+CD57+ T cells (not recorded which) from PBMCs. The receptors shown here come from a human donor in good health, serving as a control.

This sequence joins TRBV29-1 and TRBJ2-5; no firm D call. CDR1 is SQVTM, CDR2 ANQGSEA, per germline. The V gene lost 2 bases and the J gene lost 5 bases, with 9 bases spanning the gap. The CDR3 consists of 12 residues. The chain's CDR3 is CSVEQLGETQYF. CDR3 in DNA: TGCAGCGTTGAACAGCTTGGGGAGACCCAGTACTTC.

The table lists this clonotype with many counts. The V call is TRBV19, the J call TRBJ2-2; either TRBD1 or TRBD2 may fit D (5 bases each). The CDR3 is 14 amino acids. Germline CDR1 and CDR2: LNHDA and SQIVND (reference sequence). V was cut by 8 bases and J by 6 bases, with 16 bases left in between. The DNA for the CDR3 is TGTGCCAGTGGACCCGGGGCTTGGGCCGGGGAGCTGTTTTTT. Encoded protein: CASGPGAWAGELFF.

This clonotype showed up many times. The chain has TRBV7-2 and TRBJ2-1, with 9 bases matching TRBD2. V gave up 5 bases and J gave up 4 bases; unmatched junction bases: 9. The CDR3 spans 16 residues. Germline V gene lookup returns CDR1 SGHTA and CDR2 FQGNSA. The CDR3 here is CASSRSGGLIYNEQFF. The CDR3 DNA is TGTGCCAGCAGCCGGAGCGGGGGGTTAATTTACAATGAGCAGTTCTTC.

This clonotype appeared many times. The rearrangement joins TRBV10-3 to TRBJ1-1; 7 bases line up with TRBD1. The ends lost 3 bases at V and 2 bases at J; junction bases unmatched: 3. The CDR3 is 14 residues long. Looked up from germline, CDR1 is ENHRY and CDR2 is SYGVKD. The chain's CDR3 is CAISEQGTNTEAFF. The CDR3 region has the DNA TGTGCCATCAGTGAACAGGGGACAAACACTGAAGCTTTCTTT.

This clonotype came up many times. The chain employs TRBV7-2 and TRBJ2-1, with D tentatively TRBD2 (6 bases). Germline V gene data show CDR1 as SGHTA and CDR2 as FQGNSA. This CDR3 has 16 amino acids. V lost 1 base, J lost 1 base, and 11 bases lay in between. The CDR3 DNA follows: TGTGCCAGCAGCTTAGTGCTAGCGACTTCCTACAATGAGCAGTTCTTC. Amino acids: CASSLVLATSYNEQFF. The complete variable domain, with remaining parts taken from reference TRBV7-2 and TRBJ2-1, reads GAGVSQSPSNKVTEKGKDVELRCDPISGHTALYWYRQSLGQGLEFLIYFQGNSAPDKSGLPSDRFSAERTGGSVSTLTIQRTQQEDSAVYLCASSLVLATSYNEQFFGPGTRLTVL.

This clonotype appeared many times. The genes are TRBV7-2 and TRBJ1-1; possibly TRBD1 for D (5 bases). The V and J ends lost 6 bases and 4 bases respectively, with 15 bases between them. The germline CDR1 and CDR2 sequences are SGHTA and FQGNSA. The CDR3 totals 14 residues. CDR3 sequence (DNA): TGTGCCAGCAGTCTCCAGGGATGGGGCACTGAAGCTTTCTTT. Protein sequence: CASSLQGWGTEAFF.

Concerning this clonotype itself: The junction and the germline gene differ at one end; a read error may be behind it. The chain is built from TRBV7-6 and TRBJ2-5; 8 positions match TRBD2. The CDR3 loop spans 16 amino acids. From germline, CDR1 is SGHVS and CDR2 FNYEAQ. Written as DNA, the CDR3 is TGCGCCAGCAGCGTCCAGTCGGCGGGGGGCCAAGAGACCCAGTGCTTC. As protein: CASSVQSAGGQETQCF.

This clonotype has ten or more counts. The CDR3 protein is CASSALRTGGSQPQHF. As DNA, the CDR3 is TGTGCCAGCAGTGCCCTCAGGACAGGGGGAAGTCAGCCCCAGCATTTT. The chain employs TRBV6-6 and TRBJ1-5; 10 bases are shared with TRBD1. Germline trimming cut 5 bases from V and 6 bases from J; bases unmatched to any gene: 10. CDR3 size: 16 residues. Germline CDR1 and CDR2: MNHNY and SVGAGI (reference sequence).

The chain has TRBV12-3 or TRBV12-4 and TRBJ2-7, with D maybe TRBD1 (5 bases). V was pared by 5 bases and J by 2 bases, with 7 bases between. This CDR3 is built from 12 residues. CDR3 sequence (DNA): TGTGCCAGCAGTCTGGACACCTACGAGCAGTACTTC. Amino acid sequence: CASSLDTYEQYF.

The rearrangement joins TRBV7-9 to TRBJ2-1, with D perhaps TRBD1 (6 bases). Germline loops: CDR1 SEHNR, CDR2 FQNEAQ (reference sequence). The CDR3 consists of 13 residues. The V and J ends lost 0 bases and 6 bases respectively, with 6 bases between them. The chain's CDR3 is CASSLARGNEQFF. DNA for the CDR3: TGTGCCAGCAGCTTAGCCAGGGGCAATGAGCAGTTCTTC.

This clonotype was detected a few times. A much larger clone differs from this one at a single base, so this may be a read error. The chain carries TRBV6-2 or TRBV6-3 and TRBJ1-2, with 7 bases identical to TRBD1. Trimming at V came to 6 bases and at J to 4 bases, leaving 8 bases not matched to a gene. The CDR3 runs 14 residues. The germline V gene encodes CDR1 MNHEY and CDR2 SVGEGT. CDR3 sequence reads: CASSSAGQSYGYTF. The CDR3 coding sequence is TGTGCCAGCAGCAGCGCGGGACAGAGCTATGGCTACACCTTC.

On this clonotype: At one end, the junction sequence differs from germline, possibly due to a read error. CDR3 nucleotide sequence: TGTGCCATCAGTGAGACGGCGGGACAGGGTAATTCACCCCTCCACTTT. Encoded protein: CAISETAGQGNSPLHF. The rearrangement uses TRBV12-3 or TRBV12-4 and TRBJ1-6, with TRBD1 matching 9 bases. CDR3 length equals 16 residues.

This clonotype was observed many times. The CDR3 region has the DNA TGTGCCACCAGTGATCCGGGACAGTCCTACGAGCAGTACTTC. This sequence encodes CATSDPGQSYEQYF. V usage is TRBV24-1 and J usage is TRBJ2-7, with 7 nucleotides matching TRBD1. The CDR3 spans 14 residues. The germline CDR1 and CDR2 sequences are KGHDR and SFDVKD. Trimming cost V 3 bases and J 1 base; bases outside gene matches: 2.

V is TRBV10-3 and J is TRBJ2-1; D remains unclear. This CDR3 spans 11 amino acids. CDR1 and CDR2 (germline): ENHRY, SYGVKD. V dropped 2 bases and J dropped 6 bases, with 2 bases sitting between them. CDR3 DNA: TGTGCCATCAGTGAGGGCAATGAGCAGTTCTTC. It specifies CAISEGNEQFF.

V usage is TRBV7-9 and J usage is TRBJ2-5; the D is unclear. From germline, CDR1 is SEHNR and CDR2 FQNEAQ (reference sequence). This CDR3 is 12 amino acids long. V gave up 5 bases and J gave up 4 bases, with 8 bases separating them. CDR3: CASSHTPETQYF. In nucleotides, the CDR3 is TGTGCCAGCAGCCATACCCCAGAGACCCAGTACTTC.

Remarks on this clonotype: A read error may explain this, as a much larger clone is one base away. This rearrangement joins TRBV6-5 to TRBJ1-1; D might be TRBD1 (6 bases). There are 15 residues in the CDR3. V was cut by 6 bases and J by 7 bases, with 21 bases left in between. Per germline, CDR1 MNHEY and CDR2 SVGAGI. The CDR3 loop is CASSRLGGSGIEAFF. The CDR3 DNA reads TGTGCCAGCAGCCGTCTAGGGGGATCGGGGATTGAAGCTTTCTTT.

As to this clonotype: A read error may produce the germline difference seen at one junction end. This rearrangement joins TRBV2 to TRBJ2-3; TRBD2 agrees at 7 bases. Germline V CDR1 and CDR2: SNHLY, FYNNEI. The CDR3 contains 13 residues. CDR3 DNA: TGTGCCAGCAGTTTAGCGGGCACAAATACGCAGTATTTT. This sequence encodes CASSLAGTNTQYF. Supplemented by reference TRBV2 and TRBJ2-3, the full variable domain reads EPEVTQTPSHQVTQMGQEVILRCVPISNHLYFYWYRQILGQKVEFLVSFYNNEISEKSEIFDDQFSVERPDGSNFTLKIRSTKLEDSAMYFCASSLAGTNTQYFGPGTRLTVL.

This clonotype was observed at least ten times. The chain uses TRBV7-8 and TRBJ1-5; D might be TRBD1 (6 bases). Germline CDR1 and CDR2: SGHVS and FQNEAQ. CDR3 size: 17 residues. The germline V and J ends were trimmed by 1 base and 1 base, with 14 bases remaining between them. CDR3 residues: CASSLDHRVLSNQPQHF. CDR3 coding DNA: TGTGCCAGCAGCTTAGATCACAGGGTCCTGAGCAATCAGCCCCAGCATTTT.

This clonotype showed up many times. The chain carries TRBV20-1 and TRBJ1-1, with D perhaps TRBD1 (6 bases). The CDR3 has 15 amino acids. The V and J ends lost 5 bases and 4 bases respectively, with 20 bases between them. Germline assignment: CDR1 DFQATT and CDR2 SNEGSKA (reference sequence). The chain's CDR3 is CSAAGAQGRGTEAFF. The CDR3 bases are TGCAGTGCTGCTGGGGCCCAGGGGAGGGGCACTGAAGCTTTCTTT.

This clonotype came up a few times. The chain carries TRBV20-1 and TRBJ2-7, with 10 positions matching TRBD1. J gave up 0 bases and V 6 bases, and 8 bases lay outside the gene matches. Germline CDR1 reads DFQATT; CDR2 reads SNEGSKA (reference sequence). This CDR3 has 15 residues. This CDR3 is CSAETGTGVSYEQYF. The CDR3 DNA follows: TGCAGTGCCGAGACCGGGACAGGGGTCTCCTACGAGCAGTACTTC.

This clonotype was counted at least ten times. This chain connects TRBV12-3 or TRBV12-4 to TRBJ1-6, with D unclear. The CDR3 has 15 residues. The V end was cut by 4 bases, the J end by 0 bases, with 7 bases between. CDR3: CASSYWSSYNSPLHF. The CDR3 nucleotides are TGTGCCAGCAGTTACTGGAGCTCCTATAATTCACCCCTCCACTTT.

This clonotype was picked up one time. The V call is TRBV6-8, the J call TRBJ2-7; the D is unclear. The V end was cut by 8 bases, the J end by 5 bases, with 13 bases between. The CDR3 length is 12 residues. The germline V gene encodes CDR1 MNHGY and CDR2 SAAAGT. CDR3: CASPTPQHEQYF. In DNA, the CDR3 is TGTGCCAGCCCCACCCCCCAACACGAGCAGTACTTC.

This chain joins TRBV15 and TRBJ1-3; D not resolved. Deletions cut 0 bases from V and 2 bases from J, with 20 bases between. The CDR3 runs 19 residues. Per germline, CDR1 LNHNV and CDR2 YYDKDF (reference sequence). As DNA, the CDR3 is TGTGCCACCAGCAGAGATACGGTTATTCGTGGCTACCCTGGAAACACCATATATTTT. Amino acid sequence: CATSRDTVIRGYPGNTIYF.

This chain links TRBV9 with TRBJ2-7; 13 bases fit TRBD2. The CDR3 has 18 amino acids. Germline CDR1 is SGDLS and CDR2 is YYNGEE. After removal of 3 bases from V and 8 bases from J, the junction contained 17 bases not matched to a gene. The CDR3 reads CASSATGTSGVKNLKQYF. CDR3 in DNA: TGTGCCAGCAGCGCGACCGGGACTAGCGGGGTCAAGAACCTCAAGCAGTACTTC.

This clonotype was detected only a few times. This chain links TRBV24-1 with TRBJ2-3, with a tentative D call TRBD1 (6 bases). Germline V gives CDR1 KGHDR, CDR2 SFDVKD. The V end lost 3 bases, the J end lost 4 bases, and 7 bases lay between the germline ends. This CDR3 region has 13 residues. The CDR3 DNA sequence: TGTGCCACCAGTGATACAGGGCCAGATACGCAGTATTTT. This encodes CATSDTGPDTQYF.

The rearrangement joins TRBV9 to TRBJ1-3; D call uncertain. The CDR3 has 13 residues. Germline assignment: CDR1 SGDLS and CDR2 YYNGEE. Trimming left V 2 bases short and J 7 bases short, with 10 bases between. CDR3 in amino acids: CASSVGWKNTIYF. In DNA, the CDR3 is TGTGCCAGCAGCGTCGGGTGGAAGAACACCATATATTTT.

V is TRBV7-2 and J is TRBJ2-2; D ambiguous. This CDR3 is built from 15 residues. Germline CDR1 is SGHTA and CDR2 is FQGNSA. V was shortened by 4 bases and J by 0 bases, with 9 bases between the two germline ends. CDR3 coding DNA: TGTGCCAGCAGCTGGACGGATCCGAACACCGGGGAGCTGTTTTTT. This translates into CASSWTDPNTGELFF.